The 25 T cell receptor beta chains below come from one sample, sequenced in a study of cytomegalovirus exposure and HLA in healthy donors. 60 Vbeta and 13 Jbeta primers were used in PCR. Some clones are missing from TCRdb's copy, which holds only in-frame ones; the method was immunoSEQ multiplex PCR. The sample yields about 130,000 clones, 70% to 90% seen once. Sample: PBMCs. The receptors derive from a woman aged 35 to 49 in good health and CMV-seropositive.

The chain recombines TRBV7-2 with TRBJ2-1, with 8 bases lining up with TRBD2. The CDR3 runs 15 residues. The V segment lost 3 bases and the J segment 1 base; nucleotides outside the gene matches: 2. The germline V gene has CDR1 SGHTA and CDR2 FQGNSA. CDR3 protein: CASSFKRGSYNEQFF. As DNA, the CDR3 is TGTGCCAGCAGCTTCAAGCGGGGGTCCTACAATGAGCAGTTCTTC. Combining the CDR3 with reference TRBV7-2 and TRBJ2-1 gives the whole variable domain GAGVSQSPSNKVTEKGKDVELRCDPISGHTALYWYRQSLGQGLEFLIYFQGNSAPDKSGLPSDRFSAERTGGSVSTLTIQRTQQEDSAVYLCASSFKRGSYNEQFFGPGTRLTVL.

The gene calls are TRBV19 and TRBJ2-7; weak D call: TRBD1 (6 bases). Germline-derived CDR1 and CDR2 are LNHDA and SQIVND (reference sequence). Trimming stripped 4 bases from V and 6 bases from J, with 13 bases between. There are 13 residues in the CDR3. The CDR3 spells CASSTTGSSEQYF. CDR3 in DNA: TGTGCCAGTAGTACCACAGGGTCGTCCGAGCAGTACTTC.

The chain combines TRBV6-1 with TRBJ2-1; no firm D call. Trimming shortened V by 3 bases and J by 4 bases, and 13 bases separated the two germline ends. CDR3 length: 15 amino acids. The V gene's germline CDR1 is MNHNS and CDR2 SASEGT. For the CDR3, the DNA is TGTGCCAGCAGTGAGTTCGGCGGCCAATACAATGAGCAGTTCTTC. Its protein product is CASSEFGGQYNEQFF.

The rearrangement joins TRBV30 to TRBJ1-6; a weak D match, TRBD1 (5 bases). CDR3 length equals 13 residues. The ends were cut back, 4 bases at V and 13 bases at J, with 17 bases in the middle. Germline CDR1 GTSNPN, CDR2 SVGIG (reference sequence). As DNA, the CDR3 is TGTGCCTGGACTGGGGGGATAAGCAGTCCCCTCCACTTT. It specifies CAWTGGISSPLHF. Looking up the rest from reference TRBV30 and TRBJ1-6 gives the full variable domain: SQTIHQWPATLVQPVGSPLSLECTVEGTSNPNLYWYRQAAGRGLQLLFYSVGIGQISSEVPQNLSASRPQDRQFILSSKKLLLSDSGFYLCAWTGGISSPLHFGNGTRLTVT.

V usage is TRBV14 and J usage is TRBJ2-3; TRBD2 is a possible D gene (5 bases). CDR3 size: 17 residues. CDR1 SGHDN and CDR2 FVKESK come from the germline V gene. The ends were cut back, 2 bases at V and 3 bases at J, with 18 bases in the middle. The CDR3 coding sequence is TGTGCCAGCAGCCAACTCCTACCCCGAACGGGAACAGATACGCAGTATTTT. This codes for CASSQLLPRTGTDTQYF.

The V and J genes are TRBV28 and TRBJ2-3; no clear D. Trimming cost V 2 bases and J 2 bases, with 11 bases left between them. The germline CDR1 and CDR2 sequences are MDHEN and SYDVKM. This CDR3 region has 15 residues. DNA of the CDR3: TGTGCCAGCAGTTTAGATACGGTAAACACAGATACGCAGTATTTT. This sequence encodes CASSLDTVNTDTQYF.

The count of this clone is one. The chain joins TRBV19 to TRBJ1-1; D perhaps matches TRBD1 (6 bases). Trimming left V 6 bases short and J 1 base short, with 9 bases between. The CDR3 runs 13 residues. Germline loops: CDR1 LNHDA, CDR2 SQIVND (reference sequence). The DNA for the CDR3 is TGTGCCAGTAGCTTACAGGGGAACACTGAAGCTTTCTTT. Amino acid sequence: CASSLQGNTEAFF.

This chain links TRBV28 with TRBJ1-5, with TRBD1 matching over 7 bases. Trimming at V came to 1 base and at J to 4 bases, leaving 10 bases not matched to a gene. The germline V gene encodes CDR1 MDHEN and CDR2 SYDVKM. This CDR3 region has 17 residues. The CDR3 DNA follows: TGTGCCAGCAGTTTATTCACTAGGGGGCTACGGAATCAGCCCCAGCATTTT. Translating it yields CASSLFTRGLRNQPQHF.

This clone was seen only once. The CDR3 protein is CASRHDRSGANVLTF. As DNA, the CDR3 is TGTGCCAGCAGACACGACAGGTCTGGGGCCAACGTCCTGACTTTC. The rearrangement uses TRBV6-6 and TRBJ2-6, with TRBD1 as a possible D gene (6 bases). V was pared by 6 bases and J by 1 base, with 10 bases between. The CDR3 sequence is 15 residues long. Germline V gives CDR1 MNHNY, CDR2 SVGAGI (reference sequence).

V is TRBV5-1 and J is TRBJ2-1; a weak D match, TRBD1 (6 bases). Germline CDR1 and CDR2: SGHRS and YFSETQ. The CDR3 consists of 15 residues. V was trimmed by 4 bases and J by 8 bases, leaving 19 bases between them. The CDR3 loop is CASSQPGVLADEQFF. CDR3 DNA sequence: TGCGCCAGCAGCCAACCAGGGGTCCTAGCCGATGAGCAGTTCTTC.

The chain links TRBV28 to TRBJ1-5, with unresolved D. The CDR3 is 17 amino acids. The germline V gene has CDR1 MDHEN and CDR2 SYDVKM. The V end was cut by 10 bases, the J end by 0 bases, with 22 bases between. The chain's CDR3 is CATLPRPTLYSNQPQHF. CDR3 coding DNA: TGTGCCACTCTACCCAGGCCGACACTTTATAGCAATCAGCCCCAGCATTTT.

The rearrangement uses TRBV11-2 and TRBJ2-3, with a weak D call TRBD2 (5 bases). This CDR3 contains 15 residues. In germline, CDR1 is SGHAT, CDR2 FQNNGV. The V gene lost 5 bases and the J gene lost 4 bases, with 16 bases spanning the gap. CDR3 region: CASSPWASRADTQYF. The DNA for the CDR3 is TGTGCCAGCAGCCCCTGGGCTAGCCGGGCAGATACGCAGTATTTT. The full variable domain, its missing parts supplied by reference TRBV11-2 and TRBJ2-3, is EAGVAQSPRYKIIEKRQSVAFWCNPISGHATLYWYQQILGQGPKLLIQFQNNGVVDDSQLPKDRFSAERLKGVDSTLKIQPAKLEDSAVYLCASSPWASRADTQYFGPGTRLTVL.

The rearrangement links TRBV9 to TRBJ1-1; 10 positions agree with TRBD1. The germline V gene encodes CDR1 SGDLS and CDR2 YYNGEE. With 4 bases clipped from V and 1 base from J, the junction kept 13 bases outside the gene matches. The CDR3 is 18 amino acids. The CDR3 DNA reads TGTGCCAGCAGCCCGAGGTGGGGACAGGGGTCCCCGAACACTGAAGCTTTCTTT. Translated: CASSPRWGQGSPNTEAFF.

The V gene is TRBV5-1, the J gene TRBJ1-1, with D possibly TRBD1 on 5 matching bases. V lost 0 bases and J lost 4, with 13 bases in between. The CDR3 loop spans 15 amino acids. Germline values: CDR1 SGHRS, CDR2 YFSETQ. The CDR3 bases are TGCGCCAGCAGCTTGGGGCCCGGGGGGTCCACTGAAGCTTTCTTT. This codes for CASSLGPGGSTEAFF.

This chain links TRBV5-1 with TRBJ2-1; 9 nucleotides line up with TRBD1. This CDR3 is 15 amino acids long. The trim removed 4 bases at V and 7 bases at J, leaving 9 bases unmatched. Per germline, CDR1 SGHRS and CDR2 YFSETQ. CDR3 in DNA: TGCGCCAGCAGCCAAGAGGGACAGGGAGTAAATGAGCAGTTCTTC. Translated: CASSQEGQGVNEQFF.

A few counts support this clone. The genes are TRBV9 and TRBJ2-1, with 9 bases that match TRBD2. Unmatched junction bases numbered 10, after V lost 3 bases and J lost 3 bases. CDR1 and CDR2 from the germline V gene are SGDLS and YYNGEE. This CDR3 has 17 residues. The CDR3: CASSEGGLAQIYNEQFF. Here the CDR3 DNA reads TGTGCCAGCAGCGAGGGGGGACTAGCCCAAATCTACAATGAGCAGTTCTTC. Full variable domain (remainder filled in from reference TRBV9 and TRBJ2-1): DSGVTQTPKHLITATGQRVTLRCSPRSGDLSVYWYQQSLDQGLQFLIQYYNGEERAKGNILERFSAQQFPDLHSELNLSSLELGDSALYFCASSEGGLAQIYNEQFFGPGTRLTVL.

The rearrangement uses TRBV30 and TRBJ1-5, with a weak D call TRBD1 (6 bases). This CDR3 is 14 amino acids long. CDR1 and CDR2 from the germline V gene are GTSNPN and SVGIG (reference sequence). Trimming took 2 bases from V and 4 from J, leaving 12 bases between them. The CDR3 nucleotides are TGTGCCTGGAGTTCGACAGGTGGAAATCAGCCCCAGCATTTT. It codes for CAWSSTGGNQPQHF.

This sequence joins TRBV15 and TRBJ1-1, with 7 bases that match TRBD1. The V and J ends lost 0 bases and 4 bases, in that order; junction bases with no gene match: 5. Germline CDR1 LNHNV, CDR2 YYDKDF (reference sequence). CDR3 length: 15 residues. CDR3 nucleotide sequence: TGTGCCACCAGCAGAGACAGGGGGGCGGGCACTGAAGCTTTCTTT. Its protein product is CATSRDRGAGTEAFF.

This clone was found a few times. V is TRBV10-3 and J is TRBJ1-3; D remains unclear. Germline CDR1 reads ENHRY; CDR2 reads SYGVKD. V was trimmed by 3 bases and J by 0 bases, leaving 9 bases between them. The CDR3 consists of 15 residues. The CDR3 DNA reads as TGTGCCATCAGTGACTCCATGAGCTCTGGAAACACCATATATTTT. Translation gives CAISDSMSSGNTIYF.

The V and J genes are TRBV30 and TRBJ1-2; D gene uncertain. Germline assignment: CDR1 GTSNPN and CDR2 SVGIG (reference sequence). The CDR3 sequence is 15 residues long. The germline V and J ends were trimmed by 0 bases and 4 bases, with 15 bases remaining between them. CDR3 amino acids: CAWSVRSSSTYGYTF. The CDR3 coding sequence is TGTGCCTGGAGTGTACGTAGCAGTTCCACCTATGGCTACACCTTC.

This clone was detected only once. The chain joins TRBV19 to TRBJ2-1; 11 positions match TRBD2. Germline lookup yields CDR1 LNHDA and CDR2 SQIVND (reference sequence). With 5 bases clipped from V and 6 bases from J, the junction kept 12 bases outside the gene matches. The CDR3 is made up of 17 amino acids. CDR3 in DNA: TGTGCCAGTAGTGGGTGGACTAGCGGGCGAGGCGGCAATGAGCAGTTCTTC. Amino acid sequence: CASSGWTSGRGGNEQFF.

This clone was observed a handful of times. The chain uses TRBV4-2 and TRBJ2-2, with D perhaps TRBD2 (6 bases). V was shortened by 0 bases and J by 5 bases, with 10 bases between the two germline ends. From germline, CDR1 is LGHNA and CDR2 YNFKEQ. The CDR3 sequence is 15 residues long. The CDR3 reads CASSQETRGTGELFF. DNA of the CDR3: TGTGCCAGCAGCCAAGAGACTAGAGGTACCGGGGAGCTGTTTTTT.

The gene calls are TRBV18 and TRBJ2-6, with D unresolved. This CDR3 contains 16 residues. The V end lost 3 bases, the J end lost 0 bases, and 9 bases lay between the germline ends. The germline V gene encodes CDR1 KGHSH and CDR2 LQKENI. The CDR3 DNA follows: TGTGCCAGCTCACCCTCCAGGAACTCTGGGGCCAACGTCCTGACTTTC. Its translation: CASSPSRNSGANVLTF.

This rearrangement joins TRBV5-1 to TRBJ2-7; TRBD1 matches at 8 bases. The V gene end was trimmed by 3 bases and the J gene end by 0 bases; junction bases not matched to a gene: 5. This CDR3 contains 15 residues. CDR1 is SGHRS and CDR2 is YFSETQ in the germline V gene. CDR3: CASSSDRGSSYEQYF. CDR3 nucleotides: TGCGCCAGCAGCTCTGACAGGGGTAGCTCCTACGAGCAGTACTTC. The full variable domain, completed using reference TRBV5-1 and TRBJ2-7, is KAGVTQTPRYLIKTRGQQVTLSCSPISGHRSVSWYQQTPGQGLQFLFEYFSETQRNKGNFPGRFSGRQFSNSRSEMNVSTLELGDSALYLCASSSDRGSSYEQYFGPGTRLTVT.

This chain links TRBV29-1 with TRBJ2-7; 8 nucleotides line up with TRBD2. J lost 0 bases, V lost 4 bases, and 8 bases had no gene match. Looked up from germline, CDR1 is SQVTM and CDR2 is ANQGSEA. CDR3 size: 15 residues. CDR3 sequence reads: CSVAATSVDSYEQYF. The CDR3 bases are TGCAGCGTTGCCGCGACTAGCGTTGACTCCTACGAGCAGTACTTC.